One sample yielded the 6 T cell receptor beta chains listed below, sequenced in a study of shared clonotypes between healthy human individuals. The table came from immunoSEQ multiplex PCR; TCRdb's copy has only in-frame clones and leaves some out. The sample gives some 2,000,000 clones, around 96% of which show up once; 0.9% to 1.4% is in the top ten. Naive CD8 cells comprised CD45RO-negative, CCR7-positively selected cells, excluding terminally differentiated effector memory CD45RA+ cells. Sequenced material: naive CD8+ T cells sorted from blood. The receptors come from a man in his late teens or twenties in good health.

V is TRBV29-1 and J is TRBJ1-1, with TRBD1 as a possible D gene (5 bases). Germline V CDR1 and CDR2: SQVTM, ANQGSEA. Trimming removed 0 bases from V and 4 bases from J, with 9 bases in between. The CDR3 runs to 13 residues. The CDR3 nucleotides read TGCAGCGTTGAAGACTGGGGGGGCACTGAAGCTTTCTTT. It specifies CSVEDWGGTEAFF.

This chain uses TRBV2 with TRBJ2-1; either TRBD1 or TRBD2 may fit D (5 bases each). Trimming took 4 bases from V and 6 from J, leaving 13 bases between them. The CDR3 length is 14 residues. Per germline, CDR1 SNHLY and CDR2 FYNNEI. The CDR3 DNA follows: TGTGCCAGCAGTGGGGACCAGGCCTTCAATGAGCAGTTCTTC. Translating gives CASSGDQAFNEQFF.

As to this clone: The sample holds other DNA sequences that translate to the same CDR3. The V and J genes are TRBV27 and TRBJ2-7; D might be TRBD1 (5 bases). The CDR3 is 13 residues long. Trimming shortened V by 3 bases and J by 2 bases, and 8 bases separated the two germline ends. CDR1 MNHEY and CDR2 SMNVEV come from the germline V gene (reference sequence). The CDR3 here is CASSFAGTYEQYF. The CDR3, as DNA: TGTGCCAGCAGTTTTGCAGGGACCTACGAGCAGTACTTC.

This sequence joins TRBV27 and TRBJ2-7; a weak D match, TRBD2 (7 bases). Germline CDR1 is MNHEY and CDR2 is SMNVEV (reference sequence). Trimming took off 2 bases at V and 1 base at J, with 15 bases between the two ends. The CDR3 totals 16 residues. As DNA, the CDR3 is TGTGCCAGCAGTTTAGATCCCGGGGGGCCTTCCTACGAGCAGTACTTC. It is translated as CASSLDPGGPSYEQYF.

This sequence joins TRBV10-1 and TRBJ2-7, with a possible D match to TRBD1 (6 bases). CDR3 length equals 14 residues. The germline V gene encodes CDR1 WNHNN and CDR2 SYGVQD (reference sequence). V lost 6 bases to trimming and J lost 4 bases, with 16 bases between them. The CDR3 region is CASRIPGHVYEQYF. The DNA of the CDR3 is TGCGCCAGCAGGATACCGGGACATGTTTACGAGCAGTACTTC.

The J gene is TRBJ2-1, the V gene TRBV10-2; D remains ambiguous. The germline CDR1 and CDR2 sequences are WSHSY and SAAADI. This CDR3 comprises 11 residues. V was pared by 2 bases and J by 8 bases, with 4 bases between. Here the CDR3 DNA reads TGCGCCAGCAGTGAGAGAGATGAGCAGTTCTTC. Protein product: CASSERDEQFF.